This entry concerns a single T cell receptor (beta chain). As yet, its antigen is unknown. The CDR3 consists of 16 residues. In germline, CDR1 is SGDLS, CDR2 YYNGEE. V lost 0 bases and J 6 bases, leaving 15 bases between the germline ends. The assay was immunoSEQ multiplex PCR, and TCRdb's table has in-frame clones only and misses some. The sample lists fewer than 75,000 clones; about 90% were seen once. This entry belongs to a study of T cell responses to AZD1222 COVID-19 vaccine. Whole-study results and caveats: The CD4 TCRs associated with vaccination extended across spike and predominated at 160-218 and 743-854. After the peak T cell response, and only then, were repertoires sampled.

V is TRBV9 and J is TRBJ2-2; weak D call: TRBD2 (7 bases). The clonotype originates from an adult who received the MenACWY meningococcal vaccine as a control. Here the sequenced sample was peripheral blood, taken 28 days after the second dose of the MenACWY control vaccine. This CDR3 is CASSVEHTGRAGELFF. In nucleotides, the CDR3 is TGTGCCAGCAGCGTAGAACACACAGGGAGGGCCGGGGAGCTGTTTTTT.